These 2 T cell receptor beta chains came from one sample sequenced in a study of Tregs in tolerant kidney transplant recipients. Method: immunoSEQ multiplex PCR; TCRdb's copy keeps in-frame clones and lacks some. The data show approximately 75,000 clones, under 95% seen once. Sequencing used Tregs from blood, obtained before the transplant. These receptors were collected from a human donor who received a combined kidney and bone marrow transplant.

This rearrangement joins TRBV5-1 to TRBJ2-3; D remains ambiguous. The V gene's germline CDR1 is SGHRS and CDR2 YFSETQ. This CDR3 is built from 13 residues. V gave up 0 bases and J gave up 2 bases, with 4 bases separating them. CDR3 sequence: CASSLGLTDTQYF. Written as DNA, the CDR3 is TGCGCCAGCAGCTTGGGCCTCACAGATACGCAGTATTTT.

The chain is built from TRBV7-9 and TRBJ1-1, with TRBD1 matching over 7 bases. After removal of 5 bases from V and 6 bases from J, the junction contained 3 bases not matched to a gene. Germline V CDR1 and CDR2: SEHNR, FQNEAQ (reference sequence). The CDR3 runs 12 residues. The DNA of the CDR3 is TGTGCCAGCAGCCTTGACAGGGCTGAAGCTTTCTTT. Translating it yields CASSLDRAEAFF.